A selection of T cell receptor beta chains follows, all from one sample in a study of shared clonotypes between healthy human individuals. The repertoire was sequenced with immunoSEQ multiplex PCR; TCRdb's copy has only in-frame clones and lacks some. Seen here are over a million clones, roughly 97% observed once, and the top ten hold about 1%. Material for sequencing was naive CD4+ T cells sorted from blood. The receptor set was obtained from a man aged 25 to 45 in good health. Each CDR3 is given with its conserved first and last residue. The D gene is left open where the match is weak. Size is omitted from some rows. Given values are once, few, many or a class for expanded clones.

D	V	size	J	length	CDR3	DNA
NA	TRBV29-1	NA	TRBJ2-3	13	CSSRRSSTDTQYF	TGCAGCTCCCGGCGGTCAAGCACAGATACGCAGTATTTT
TRBD1	TRBV5-5	NA	TRBJ1-5	14	CASSRQGGNQPQHF	TGTGCCAGCAGCCGGCAGGGGGGCAATCAGCCCCAGCATTTT
NA	TRBV18	NA	TRBJ2-6	14	CASSLFQGTNVLTF	TGTGCCAGCTCACTTTTCCAGGGTACCAACGTCCTGACTTTC
NA	TRBV7-2	NA	TRBJ2-7	13	CASSLDSAYEQYF	TGTGCCAGCAGCTTAGACAGTGCCTACGAGCAGTACTTC
TRBD2	TRBV11-2	NA	TRBJ2-3	16	CASAPRSGSPTDTQYF	TGTGCCAGCGCCCCCCGCAGCGGGAGCCCCACAGATACGCAGTATTTT
NA	TRBV7-8	once	TRBJ1-2	17	CASSLEPQALTNYGYTF	TGTGCCAGCAGCTTAGAACCCCAAGCCCTAACTAACTATGGCTACACCTTC
NA	TRBV28	NA	TRBJ2-5	14	CASSLPGSSGTQYF	TGTGCCAGCAGTTTACCCGGTAGCTCCGGGACCCAGTACTTC
TRBD1	TRBV7-2	NA	TRBJ2-7	14	CASSLRTGLGEQYF	TGTGCCAGCAGCTTAAGGACAGGGCTAGGCGAGCAGTACTTC
NA	TRBV7-9	NA	TRBJ1-1	17	CASSPPGGSLRGTEAFF	TGTGCCAGCAGCCCTCCCGGGGGCTCGCTGAGGGGAACTGAAGCTTTCTTT
TRBD2	TRBV7-3	NA	TRBJ2-3	18	CASSPGGISGMITDTQYF	TGTGCCAGCAGCCCGGGTGGAATTAGCGGGATGATCACAGATACGCAGTATTTT
TRBD1	TRBV25-1	once	TRBJ2-1	16	CASSDPGQGAGGEQFF	TGTGCCAGCAGTGACCCGGGACAGGGGGCTGGGGGTGAGCAGTTCTTC